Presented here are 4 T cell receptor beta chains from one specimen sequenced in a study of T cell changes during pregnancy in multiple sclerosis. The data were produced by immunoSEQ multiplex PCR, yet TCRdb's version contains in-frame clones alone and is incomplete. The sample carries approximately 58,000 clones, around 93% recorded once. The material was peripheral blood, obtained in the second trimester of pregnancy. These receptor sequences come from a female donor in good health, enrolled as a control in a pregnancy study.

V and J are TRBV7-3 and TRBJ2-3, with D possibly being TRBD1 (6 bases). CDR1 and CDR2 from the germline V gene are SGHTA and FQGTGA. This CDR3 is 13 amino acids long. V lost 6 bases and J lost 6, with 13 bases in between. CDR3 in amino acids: CASRPGQGDTQYF. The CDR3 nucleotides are TGTGCCAGCAGGCCCGGCCAGGGGGATACGCAGTATTTT.

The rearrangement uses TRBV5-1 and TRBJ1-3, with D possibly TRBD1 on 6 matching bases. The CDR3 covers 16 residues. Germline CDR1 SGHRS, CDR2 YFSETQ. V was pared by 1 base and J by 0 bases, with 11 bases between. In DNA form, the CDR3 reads TGCGCCAGCAGCTTGACAGGGCCGAGCTCTGGAAACACCATATATTTT. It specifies CASSLTGPSSGNTIYF.

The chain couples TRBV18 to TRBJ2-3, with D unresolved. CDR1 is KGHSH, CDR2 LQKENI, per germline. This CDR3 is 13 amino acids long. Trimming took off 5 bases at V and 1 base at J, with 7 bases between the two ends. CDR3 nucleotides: TGTGCCAGCTCAGCATCGGGCACAGATACGCAGTATTTT. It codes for CASSASGTDTQYF.

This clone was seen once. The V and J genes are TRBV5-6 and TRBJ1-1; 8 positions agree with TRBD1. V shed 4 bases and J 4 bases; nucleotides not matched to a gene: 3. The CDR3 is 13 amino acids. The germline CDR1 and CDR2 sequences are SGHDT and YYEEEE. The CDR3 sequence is CASSRQGFTEAFF. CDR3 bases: TGTGCCAGCAGCCGACAGGGGTTCACTGAAGCTTTCTTT.